Each of the 18 T cell receptor beta chains below was sequenced from the same sample in a study of cytomegalovirus exposure and HLA in healthy donors. PCR amplification relied on 60 Vbeta primers (plus 13 Jbeta primers). The assay was immunoSEQ multiplex PCR, and TCRdb's table has in-frame clones only and misses some. The sample holds around 170,000 clones, 65% to 85% seen once. What was sequenced was PBMCs. Receptor source: a woman under 30 in good health and CMV-seronegative.

This chain links TRBV5-1 with TRBJ2-5; 8 positions agree with TRBD2. Germline-derived CDR1 and CDR2 are SGHRS and YFSETQ. V lost 2 bases and J lost 1; bases outside the gene matches: 13. This CDR3 has 18 residues. Here the CDR3 reads CASSFRGGSSGAQETQYF. The CDR3 nucleotides read TGCGCCAGCAGCTTTAGAGGAGGTAGTAGCGGGGCCCAAGAGACCCAGTACTTC.

The rearrangement links TRBV19 to TRBJ1-1; 7 bases map to TRBD1. CDR1 is LNHDA and CDR2 is SQIVND in the germline V gene (reference sequence). CDR3 length equals 14 residues. V was clipped by 2 bases and J by 7 bases; unmatched bases: 7. In DNA form, the CDR3 reads TGTGCCAGTAGTATAATGGGGACAGAGATTGAAGCTTTCTTT. Translation: CASSIMGTEIEAFF.

This chain links TRBV28 with TRBJ1-1; D unclear. CDR3 length: 14 residues. V was pared by 4 bases and J by 6 bases, with 15 bases between. Germline V gene data show CDR1 as MDHEN and CDR2 as SYDVKM. The CDR3 here is CASSSRQAAAEAFF. The CDR3 DNA sequence: TGTGCCAGCAGTTCACGACAAGCCGCAGCTGAAGCTTTCTTT.

This clone has only a few counts. The rearrangement links TRBV11-2 to TRBJ2-3, with D maybe TRBD2 (6 bases). From germline, CDR1 is SGHAT and CDR2 FQNNGV. V was shortened by 5 bases and J by 0 bases, with 18 bases between the two germline ends. The CDR3 is 17 amino acids. In nucleotides, the CDR3 is TGTGCCAGCAGCACCTATAGCGGATGGACTAGCACAGATACGCAGTATTTT. As protein: CASSTYSGWTSTDTQYF.

A few counts support this clone. The chain employs TRBV29-1 and TRBJ1-1; D not certain. Trimming pared 6 bases from V and 3 bases from J, leaving 17 bases between. The CDR3 has 14 amino acids. From germline, CDR1 is SQVTM and CDR2 ANQGSEA. The DNA for the CDR3 is TGCAGCGTCTGTAGCGGGCTCCGGGACACTGAAGCTTTCTTT. This translates into CSVCSGLRDTEAFF.

This chain links TRBV4-2 with TRBJ2-4; D might be TRBD2 (6 bases). CDR3 length: 15 residues. The germline V and J ends were trimmed by 0 bases and 3 bases, with 9 bases remaining between them. The V gene's germline CDR1 is LGHNA and CDR2 YNFKEQ. The CDR3 DNA reads as TGTGCCAGCAGCCAAGAGAGGGGAGGCAAAAACATTCAGTACTTC. It translates to CASSQERGGKNIQYF.

The chain has TRBV2 and TRBJ2-7; 13 bases map to TRBD2. V lost 5 bases and J lost 6; bases outside the gene matches: 7. Looked up from germline, CDR1 is SNHLY and CDR2 is FYNNEI. The CDR3 is 15 residues long. CDR3 sequence: CASSMRTSGGSEQYF. The DNA of the CDR3 is TGTGCCAGCAGTATGCGGACTAGCGGGGGAAGCGAGCAGTACTTC.

This rearrangement joins TRBV5-8 to TRBJ1-5; D unclear. This CDR3 comprises 15 residues. V was shortened by 3 bases and J by 5 bases, with 15 bases between the two germline ends. CDR1 and CDR2 (germline): SGHTS, YDEGEE. CDR3 protein: CASSYSAIADQPQHF. For the CDR3, the DNA is TGTGCCAGCAGCTACAGTGCGATCGCCGATCAGCCCCAGCATTTT.

This chain joins TRBV5-5 and TRBJ1-1; 9 nucleotides line up with TRBD1. The trim removed 6 bases at V and 4 bases at J, leaving 10 bases unmatched. CDR1 is SGHKS and CDR2 is YYEKEE in the germline V gene (reference sequence). This CDR3 has 15 amino acids. CDR3 sequence (DNA): TGTGCCAGCACCCGACAGGGGGGAGAGGGCACTGAAGCTTTCTTT. Its translation: CASTRQGGEGTEAFF.

The V and J genes are TRBV6-1 and TRBJ2-1; 7 nucleotides match TRBD2. After removal of 3 bases from V and 2 bases from J, the junction contained 4 bases not matched to a gene. Germline values: CDR1 MNHNS, CDR2 SASEGT. This CDR3 region has 15 residues. Written as DNA, the CDR3 is TGTGCCAGCAGTGAGATCGGGGGGACCTACAATGAGCAGTTCTTC. Protein: CASSEIGGTYNEQFF.

The chain links TRBV30 to TRBJ1-2; D is undetermined. With 4 bases removed from V and 2 bases from J, the gap between germline ends came to 8 bases. The CDR3 is made up of 12 amino acids. Germline loops: CDR1 GTSNPN, CDR2 SVGIG (reference sequence). This chain's CDR3 is CAWMFSNYGYTF. CDR3 sequence (DNA): TGTGCCTGGATGTTTAGCAACTATGGCTACACCTTC.

The chain has TRBV6-5 and TRBJ1-2; the D gene is possibly TRBD1 (5 bases). Germline lookup yields CDR1 MNHEY and CDR2 SVGAGI. The CDR3 runs 14 residues. V was clipped by 2 bases and J by 8 bases, with 15 bases between them. CDR3 in DNA: TGTGCCAGCAGTTACACTGCGGCAGGGTACGGCTACACCTTC. It yields the protein CASSYTAAGYGYTF.

This chain links TRBV6-5 with TRBJ2-3; 9 nucleotides match TRBD2. Germline V gene sequence: CDR1 MNHEY, CDR2 SVGAGI. The CDR3 length is 16 residues. Trimming at V came to 2 bases and at J to 2 bases, leaving 5 bases not matched to a gene. The CDR3 nucleotides are TGTGCCAGCAGTTACCGGCGGGGGGGATCCACAGATACGCAGTATTTT. Amino acid sequence: CASSYRRGGSTDTQYF.

The V gene is TRBV25-1, the J gene TRBJ1-2; D gene uncertain. The length of the CDR3 is 15 residues. Trimming removed 6 bases at V and 3 bases at J, with 17 bases between. Germline V gene lookup returns CDR1 MGHDK and CDR2 SYGVNS. CDR3 amino acids: CASSERGTYYYGYTF. The DNA for the CDR3 is TGTGCCAGCAGCGAACGCGGAACGTATTACTATGGCTACACCTTC.

The chain uses TRBV5-6 and TRBJ1-1, with 7 bases identical to TRBD1. CDR1 is SGHDT and CDR2 is YYEEEE in the germline V gene. With V trimmed by 4 bases and J by 5 bases, 8 bases remained unmatched. CDR3 length: 14 amino acids. CDR3 coding DNA: TGTGCCAGCAGCCATACAGGGGTAAGGACTGAAGCTTTCTTT. It is translated as CASSHTGVRTEAFF. Based on the CDR3 plus reference TRBV5-6 and TRBJ1-1, the full variable domain is DAGVTQSPTHLIKTRGQQVTLRCSPKSGHDTVSWYQQALGQGPQFIFQYYEEEERQRGNFPDRFSGHQFPNYSSELNVNALLLGDSALYLCASSHTGVRTEAFFGQGTRLTVV.

V is TRBV18 and J is TRBJ1-5, with 7 bases aligning to TRBD1. CDR3 length: 15 residues. The V gene's germline CDR1 is KGHSH and CDR2 LQKENI. Germline trimming cut 3 bases from V and 0 bases from J; bases unmatched to any gene: 2. In DNA, the CDR3 is TGTGCCAGCTCACCCAGGGGGGTTAGCAATCAGCCCCAGCATTTT. Protein product: CASSPRGVSNQPQHF.

This clone was seen a few times. Here the CDR3 reads CASSFVGQGAANTEAFF. CDR3 DNA sequence: TGCGCCAGCAGCTTTGTAGGACAGGGGGCGGCGAACACTGAAGCTTTCTTT. The chain joins TRBV5-1 to TRBJ1-1; 11 bases are a match to TRBD1. The CDR3 consists of 17 residues. V gave up 2 bases and J gave up 1 base; unmatched junction bases: 7. CDR1 and CDR2 (germline): SGHRS, YFSETQ.

The CDR3 coding sequence is TGTGCCTGGATCGAGAACCGGGACTATGTTATGAAGACCCAGTACTTC. It codes for CAWIENRDYVMKTQYF. The genes are TRBV30 and TRBJ2-5, with TRBD2 matching 7 bases. With 4 bases clipped from V and 6 bases from J, the junction kept 17 bases outside the gene matches. Per germline, CDR1 GTSNPN and CDR2 SVGIG (reference sequence). This CDR3 is built from 16 residues.